One and the same sample provided the 13 T cell receptor beta chains below, sequenced in a study of OX40 agonist ivuxolimab in advanced cancers. The data were produced by immunoSEQ multiplex PCR, yet TCRdb's version contains in-frame clones alone and is incomplete. The sample records tens of thousands of clones, around 81% being singletons. Specimen: CD4+ or CD8+ T cells sorted from blood, collected in a trial of the OX40 agonist ivuxolimab. Receptors originate from an adult with an advanced solid tumor such as melanoma, head and neck, liver or kidney cancer.

The table lists this clone with a count of one. The chain uses TRBV5-1 and TRBJ2-1, with D tentatively TRBD2 (5 bases). V lost 1 base to trimming and J lost 3 bases, with 11 bases between them. Germline V gives CDR1 SGHRS, CDR2 YFSETQ. The CDR3 consists of 15 residues. CDR3 DNA: TGCGCCAGCAGCTTGTCCCCAGGAGGCTACAATGAGCAGTTCTTC. Translated: CASSLSPGGYNEQFF.

The chain couples TRBV18 to TRBJ2-5, with a possible D match to TRBD2 (6 bases). Germline V lookup: CDR1 KGHSH, CDR2 LQKENI. This CDR3 spans 15 amino acids. V lost 2 bases and J 5 bases, leaving 15 bases between the germline ends. The CDR3 is CASSPGLANGETQYF. The CDR3 DNA reads TGTGCCAGCTCACCAGGGCTAGCGAATGGGGAGACCCAGTACTTC.

This chain joins TRBV11-3 and TRBJ2-2; 8 bases agree with TRBD2. This CDR3 has 17 residues. Germline assignment: CDR1 SGHNT and CDR2 YENEEA. The V segment lost 0 bases and the J segment 5 bases; nucleotides outside the gene matches: 8. The CDR3 coding sequence is TGTGCCAGCAGCTTAGACAGCGGGAGTGGTGATACCGGGGAGCTGTTTTTT. Protein product: CASSLDSGSGDTGELFF.

The gene calls are TRBV28 and TRBJ2-3, with 7 bases that match TRBD1. Germline values: CDR1 MDHEN, CDR2 SYDVKM. The junction had 6 bases not matched to a gene; V was cut back by 4 bases and J by 5 bases. This CDR3 is built from 14 residues. CDR3 residues: CASSSPTGEDTQYF. CDR3 bases: TGTGCCAGCAGTTCCCCTACAGGGGAAGATACGCAGTATTTT.

The gene calls are TRBV11-3 and TRBJ2-2; D ambiguous. The CDR3 contains 16 residues. Germline loops: CDR1 SGHNT, CDR2 YENEEA. The germline V and J ends were trimmed by 4 bases and 6 bases, with 18 bases remaining between them. As DNA, the CDR3 is TGTGCCAGCAGCTCATTCGGGTCTGGTGACGCCGGGGAGCTGTTTTTT. It is translated as CASSSFGSGDAGELFF.

This chain links TRBV14 with TRBJ2-5; 7 positions match TRBD2. This CDR3 has 15 amino acids. V lost 0 bases to trimming and J lost 5 bases; unmatched junction nucleotides: 6. Per germline, CDR1 SGHDN and CDR2 FVKESK. As DNA, the CDR3 is TGTGCCAGCAGCCAAGACAACGGGAGGTTGGAGACCCAGTACTTC. The encoded protein is CASSQDNGRLETQYF.

The V gene is TRBV5-6, the J gene TRBJ1-1; no definite D call. The CDR3 sequence is 15 residues long. The V and J ends lost 3 bases and 2 bases respectively, with 14 bases between them. The germline gives CDR1 SGHDT, CDR2 YYEEEE. The CDR3 here is CASSSTGRKNTEAFF. The CDR3 nucleotides are TGTGCCAGCAGCTCCACCGGGCGGAAAAACACTGAAGCTTTCTTT.

The rearrangement links TRBV11-2 to TRBJ2-5, with a possible D match to TRBD1 (6 bases). The CDR3 is made up of 14 amino acids. Germline-derived CDR1 and CDR2 are SGHAT and FQNNGV. V gave up 4 bases and J gave up 1 base, with 10 bases separating them. This CDR3 reads CASSSYRVQETQYF. The DNA for the CDR3 is TGTGCCAGCAGCTCCTACAGGGTCCAAGAGACCCAGTACTTC.

V gene TRBV11-3 combines with J gene TRBJ2-5, with 8 bases lining up with TRBD2. Germline V gene sequence: CDR1 SGHNT, CDR2 YENEEA. This CDR3 is 17 amino acids long. V was clipped by 5 bases and J by 2 bases; unmatched bases: 13. Here the CDR3 reads CASSEGPGTREQETQYF. Here the CDR3 DNA reads TGTGCCAGCAGCGAGGGGCCGGGGACTAGAGAACAAGAGACCCAGTACTTC.

The chain couples TRBV19 to TRBJ1-4; weak D call: TRBD1 (6 bases). This CDR3 is 14 amino acids long. CDR1 and CDR2 (germline): LNHDA, SQIVND (reference sequence). V was cut by 3 bases and J by 8 bases, with 13 bases left in between. Here the CDR3 DNA reads TGTGCCAGTAGTATCAACGGGGGGCGAGAAAAACTGTTTTTT. Its protein product is CASSINGGREKLFF.

The V and J genes are TRBV27 and TRBJ2-7, with unresolved D. The germline CDR1 and CDR2 sequences are MNHEY and SMNVEV (reference sequence). The CDR3 is 12 residues long. Trimming shortened V by 4 bases and J by 6 bases, and 10 bases separated the two germline ends. CDR3 protein: CASSSLRGEQYF. CDR3 DNA: TGTGCCAGCAGTTCACTACGCGGCGAGCAGTACTTC.

This clone was seen more than once but under ten times. This chain links TRBV28 with TRBJ2-1; the D gene is possibly TRBD1 (6 bases). Germline CDR1 and CDR2: MDHEN and SYDVKM. Trimming left V 7 bases short and J 8 bases short, with 30 bases between. This CDR3 has 18 residues. CDR3: CASNISPRSRGSFDEQFF. DNA for the CDR3: TGTGCCAGCAATATCTCCCCTCGGAGCAGGGGAAGTTTCGATGAGCAGTTCTTC.

The chain recombines TRBV4-1 with TRBJ2-5; TRBD2 might be the D (6 bases). CDR3 length: 13 amino acids. Germline V gene data show CDR1 as MGHRA and CDR2 as YSYEKL. Trimming took off 4 bases at V and 11 bases at J, with 17 bases between the two ends. The CDR3: CASSLPPREEQYF. The CDR3 DNA follows: TGCGCCAGCAGCCTTCCTCCCAGGGAGGAGCAGTACTTC.